This T cell receptor beta chain stems from a study of CD4 T cells in relation to SARS-CoV-2 and coronaviruses. Study-level background: ViraFEST: approximately 10-day antigen culture of PBMCs, then TCR beta CDR3 sequencing. Overall study results and limits: No crossreactivity against non-spike viral proteins was tested here. About 65% of donors had memory CD4+ clonotypes crossrecognizing SARS-CoV-2 and common cold coronavirus spike.

About this clone: Its antigen is not identified.

Unexposed donor CD4+ T cells date from about 2011-2018, before the COVID-19 pandemic. The cells were cultured for 10 days before CD4+ T cells were isolated. TCRdb's copy holds only in-frame clones and misses some; the assay was immunoSEQ multiplex PCR. The sample records about 19,000 clones, around four fifths being singletons. The J segment lost 3 bases and the V segment lost 1 base, leaving 5 bases of the junction unmatched. Germline CDR1 reads LNHDA; CDR2 reads SQIVND (reference sequence). This CDR3 is built from 15 residues. This TCR came from a human donor in good health. The source material was CD4+ T cells from PBMCs, cultured in vitro. The chain links TRBV19 to TRBJ2-7; TRBD1 agrees at 8 bases. Written as DNA, the CDR3 is TGTGCCAGTAGTATAGTCTGGACAGGGAGCTACGAGCAGTACTTC. It translates to CASSIVWTGSYEQYF.